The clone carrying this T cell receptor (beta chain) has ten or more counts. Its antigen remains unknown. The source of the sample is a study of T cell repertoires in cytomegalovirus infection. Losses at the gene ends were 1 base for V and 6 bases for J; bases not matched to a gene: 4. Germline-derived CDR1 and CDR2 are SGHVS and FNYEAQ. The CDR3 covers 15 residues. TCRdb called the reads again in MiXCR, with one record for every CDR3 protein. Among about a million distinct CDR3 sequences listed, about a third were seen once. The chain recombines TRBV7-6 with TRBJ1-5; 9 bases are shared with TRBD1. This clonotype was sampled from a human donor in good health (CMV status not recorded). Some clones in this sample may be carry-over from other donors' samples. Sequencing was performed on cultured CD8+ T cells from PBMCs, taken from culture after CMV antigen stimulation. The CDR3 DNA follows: TGTGCCAGCAGCTTAGAACAGGGGGCTGGTCAGCCCCAGCATTTT. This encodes CASSLEQGAGQPQHF. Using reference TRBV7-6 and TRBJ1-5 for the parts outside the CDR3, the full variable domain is GAGVSQSPRYKVTKRGQDVALRCDPISGHVSLYWYRQALGQGPEFLTYFNYEAQQDKSGLPNDRFSAERPEGSISTLTIQRTEQRDSAMYRCASSLEQGAGQPQHFGDGTRLSIL.